This T cell receptor beta chain was recorded in a study of patients and donors after allogeneic stem cell transplantation. CDR1 is LGHNA, CDR2 YNFKEQ, per germline. The CDR3 length is 12 residues. The V end lost 3 bases, the J end lost 7 bases, and 7 bases lay between the germline ends. This clonotype has only a few counts. A single record per CDR3 protein comes from TCRdb applying MiXCR to the RT-PCR reads. The repertoire holds approximately 200,000 distinct CDR3 sequences, with approximately 14% as singletons. Material: blood, either unsorted or a sorted T cell fraction (not recorded which). The chain couples TRBV4-2 to TRBJ2-1; either TRBD1 or TRBD2 may fit D (5 bases each). The TCR sequence derives from a human donor who was either an allogeneic HSCT recipient or a stem cell or donor lymphocyte infusion donor (not recorded which). It is not recorded whose cells these are; they may come from a transplant donor. CDR3 sequence: CASSHWGNEQFF. The CDR3 nucleotides read TGTGCCAGCAGCCATTGGGGGAATGAGCAGTTCTTC.